This passage covers 15 T cell receptor beta chains from one sample sequenced in a study of PD-L1 blockade in urothelial cancer. The method was immunoSEQ multiplex PCR; TCRdb's version includes in-frame clones alone and lacks a portion of them. The data show about 84,000 clones, with 90% to 95% seen just once and around 10% held by the top ten. The source was PBMCs, collected around atezolizumab (anti-PD-L1) treatment. Every receptor here comes from a man aged 55 to 70 with urothelial cancer.

The V gene is TRBV29-1, the J gene TRBJ2-4, with D uncertain. Germline CDR1 reads SQVTM; CDR2 reads ANQGSEA. With 4 bases removed from V and 0 bases from J, the gap between germline ends came to 4 bases. The CDR3 covers 12 residues. CDR3: CSVAPAKNIQYF. CDR3 sequence (DNA): TGCAGCGTTGCTCCAGCCAAAAACATTCAGTACTTC.

The genes are TRBV4-1 and TRBJ2-7; D is possibly TRBD2 (5 bases). V lost 4 bases and J 2 bases, leaving 18 bases between the germline ends. The length of the CDR3 is 16 residues. Germline CDR1 and CDR2: MGHRA and YSYEKL. This CDR3 is CASSRSPNSATYEQYF. The DNA of the CDR3 is TGCGCCAGCAGCCGAAGCCCTAATAGCGCCACCTACGAGCAGTACTTC.

This clone showed up just a few times. This chain's CDR3 is CASSPQGFGYTF. CDR3 DNA sequence: TGTGCCAGCTCACCACAGGGGTTTGGCTACACCTTC. The J gene is TRBJ1-2, the V gene TRBV18; possibly TRBD1 for D (5 bases). The CDR3 runs to 12 residues. The V gene lost 1 base and the J gene lost 7 bases, with 7 bases spanning the gap. Germline-derived CDR1 and CDR2 are KGHSH and LQKENI.

This clone appeared once. The chain joins TRBV7-2 to TRBJ1-3; perhaps TRBD1 as D (6 bases). V was trimmed by 4 bases and J by 0 bases, leaving 16 bases between them. CDR3 length equals 17 residues. Germline loops: CDR1 SGHTA, CDR2 FQGNSA. CDR3 residues: CASSYGGGSVSGNTIYF. The CDR3 DNA sequence: TGTGCCAGCAGCTATGGGGGGGGCTCCGTCTCTGGAAACACCATATATTTT.

This clone occurred once. This chain connects TRBV30 to TRBJ1-5; TRBD1 matches at 8 bases. Germline-derived CDR1 and CDR2 are GTSNPN and SVGIG (reference sequence). V was clipped by 5 bases and J by 7 bases; unmatched bases: 7. The CDR3 sequence is 13 residues long. The CDR3 sequence is CAWQTGGGQPQHF. In DNA form, the CDR3 reads TGTGCCTGGCAAACAGGGGGTGGGCAGCCCCAGCATTTT.

The chain joins TRBV30 to TRBJ2-5, with D possibly TRBD2 on 6 matching bases. In germline, CDR1 is GTSNPN, CDR2 SVGIG (reference sequence). With 4 bases removed from V and 5 bases from J, the gap between germline ends came to 17 bases. The CDR3 sequence is 14 residues long. This CDR3 reads CAWTPLGGSETQYF. The CDR3 bases are TGTGCCTGGACCCCTTTGGGGGGTTCGGAGACCCAGTACTTC. Combining the CDR3 with reference TRBV30 and TRBJ2-5 gives the whole variable domain SQTIHQWPATLVQPVGSPLSLECTVEGTSNPNLYWYRQAAGRGLQLLFYSVGIGQISSEVPQNLSASRPQDRQFILSSKKLLLSDSGFYLCAWTPLGGSETQYFGPGTRLLVL.

This clone is a singleton in its sample. The chain carries TRBV28 and TRBJ2-7; TRBD2 matches at 10 bases. Germline trimming cut 6 bases from V and 2 bases from J; bases unmatched to any gene: 4. The length of the CDR3 is 14 residues. Germline loops: CDR1 MDHEN, CDR2 SYDVKM. In DNA, the CDR3 is TGTGCCAGCAGCCTAAGCGGGAGGGCCTACGAGCAGTACTTC. Translating gives CASSLSGRAYEQYF.

This chain links TRBV18 with TRBJ2-2; tentative D call: TRBD1 (6 bases). V was clipped by 3 bases and J by 0 bases, with 8 bases between them. Germline loops: CDR1 KGHSH, CDR2 LQKENI. The CDR3 contains 15 residues. The CDR3: CASSPGTPNTGELFF. Here the CDR3 DNA reads TGTGCCAGCTCACCTGGGACACCGAACACCGGGGAGCTGTTTTTT.

This clone appeared a single time. V gene TRBV10-3 combines with J gene TRBJ2-7; 11 bases are shared with TRBD2. CDR3 length equals 15 residues. The V and J ends lost 6 bases and 2 bases, in that order; junction bases with no gene match: 6. CDR1 is ENHRY, CDR2 SYGVKD, per germline. CDR3 in DNA: TGTGCCATCAGCGCCGGGACTAGCGGTACCTACGAGCAGTACTTC. Its protein is CAISAGTSGTYEQYF.

The genes are TRBV6-1 and TRBJ2-2, with 10 nucleotides matching TRBD2. CDR3 length: 15 residues. Looked up from germline, CDR1 is MNHNS and CDR2 is SASEGT. Germline trimming cut 6 bases from V and 5 bases from J; bases unmatched to any gene: 6. The CDR3 region has the DNA TGTGCCAGCAGGATGGGACTAGCGCGGACCGGGGAGCTGTTTTTT. Protein sequence: CASRMGLARTGELFF.

The gene calls are TRBV30 and TRBJ1-4, with D perhaps matching TRBD1 (6 bases). The ends were cut back, 0 bases at V and 5 bases at J, with 13 bases in the middle. Germline V gene sequence: CDR1 GTSNPN, CDR2 SVGIG (reference sequence). The CDR3 spans 15 residues. CDR3 sequence (DNA): TGTGCCTGGAGTGTAGGGGGAGGGAGAAATGAAAAACTGTTTTTT. Translating it yields CAWSVGGGRNEKLFF.

This chain links TRBV5-1 with TRBJ1-2, with D possibly being TRBD1 (5 bases). Germline lookup yields CDR1 SGHRS and CDR2 YFSETQ. The CDR3 runs to 17 residues. With 0 bases removed from V and 5 bases from J, the gap between germline ends came to 20 bases. CDR3 region: CASSLADGGHIGYGYTF. CDR3 bases: TGCGCCAGCAGCTTGGCGGATGGTGGACATATAGGGTATGGCTACACCTTC.

This clone has only one observation. The chain is built from TRBV18 and TRBJ2-7; TRBD2 agrees at 10 bases. Unmatched junction bases numbered 3, after V lost 4 bases and J lost 0 bases. This CDR3 contains 15 residues. The germline V gene encodes CDR1 KGHSH and CDR2 LQKENI. Written as DNA, the CDR3 is TGTGCCAGCTCACTCGCTAGCGGGAGCTCCTACGAGCAGTACTTC. This encodes CASSLASGSSYEQYF.

The chain has TRBV2 and TRBJ1-4, with 9 bases aligning to TRBD1. The CDR3 contains 14 residues. The junction had 3 bases not matched to a gene; V was cut back by 7 bases and J by 3 bases. The germline V gene has CDR1 SNHLY and CDR2 FYNNEI. CDR3 loop: CASTYRGPNEKLFF. The CDR3 DNA sequence: TGTGCCAGCACCTACAGGGGGCCTAATGAAAAACTGTTTTTT.

This rearrangement joins TRBV5-1 to TRBJ2-1, with 11 bases fitting TRBD1. CDR1 and CDR2 (germline): SGHRS, YFSETQ. V trimming: 3 bases; J trimming: 6 bases; junction bases outside the gene matches: 5. CDR3 length equals 15 residues. CDR3 in amino acids: CASSSAGQGGNEQFF. The DNA of the CDR3 is TGCGCCAGCAGCTCCGCGGGACAGGGGGGCAATGAGCAGTTCTTC.